The 5 T cell receptor beta chains reported below all come from one sample, sequenced in a study of blood T cell repertoires in COVID-19. Generated by immunoSEQ multiplex PCR, the TCRdb table keeps only in-frame clones and is missing some. The profile covers fewer than 200,000 clones, with about 87% appearing a single time and approximately 2.5% taken by the ten largest. Material: peripheral blood. These receptors were taken from a man aged 40-49 years with active or convalescent COVID-19.

J is TRBJ2-7 and V is TRBV7-2; D is perhaps TRBD2 (5 bases). Germline V gene data show CDR1 as SGHTA and CDR2 as FQGNSA. The ends were cut back, 8 bases at V and 4 bases at J, with 21 bases in the middle. The CDR3 contains 15 residues. CDR3: CASRHPGTWAYEQYF. DNA for the CDR3: TGTGCCAGCCGACACCCGGGAACTTGGGCTTACGAGCAGTACTTC.

This clone was detected once. The rearrangement links TRBV5-5 to TRBJ2-5; D possibly corresponds to TRBD1 (6 bases). This CDR3 has 14 residues. V was shortened by 3 bases and J by 2 bases, with 11 bases between the two germline ends. Per the germline V gene, CDR1 is SGHKS and CDR2 is YYEKEE (reference sequence). CDR3 coding DNA: TGTGCCAGCAGCTCATGGGACATTCAAGAGACCCAGTACTTC. Its translation is CASSSWDIQETQYF.

V and J are TRBV11-2 and TRBJ2-3, with TRBD2 matching over 7 bases. The V gene end was trimmed by 0 bases and the J gene end by 0 bases; junction bases not matched to a gene: 6. The germline V gene encodes CDR1 SGHAT and CDR2 FQNNGV. This CDR3 contains 17 residues. Here the CDR3 DNA reads TGTGCCAGCAGCTTAGATTCTGGCGGGGGAAGCACAGATACGCAGTATTTT. This codes for CASSLDSGGGSTDTQYF.

This chain connects TRBV2 to TRBJ1-1, with 11 bases that match TRBD1. Per germline, CDR1 SNHLY and CDR2 FYNNEI. The CDR3 totals 18 residues. With 8 bases clipped from V and 0 bases from J, the junction kept 14 bases outside the gene matches. The CDR3 DNA sequence: TGTGCCAGCCATAGGGACAGGGGGTTACTAGATGTGAACACTGAAGCTTTCTTT. It translates to CASHRDRGLLDVNTEAFF. Together with reference TRBV2 and TRBJ1-1, the CDR3 gives the full variable domain: EPEVTQTPSHQVTQMGQEVILRCVPISNHLYFYWYRQILGQKVEFLVSFYNNEISEKSEIFDDQFSVERPDGSNFTLKIRSTKLEDSAMYFCASHRDRGLLDVNTEAFFGQGTRLTVV.

The rearrangement uses TRBV4-3 and TRBJ1-4; D is unclear. Trimming stripped 4 bases from V and 2 bases from J, with 11 bases between. The germline V gene has CDR1 LGHNA and CDR2 YSLEER. The CDR3 extends over 15 amino acids. The CDR3 spells CASSLGVSTNEKLFF. The CDR3 DNA reads as TGCGCCAGCAGCCTCGGGGTATCTACTAATGAAAAACTGTTTTTT.